This T cell receptor beta chain was identified during a study of blood T cell repertoires in COVID-19 (dated by TCRdb to about 2020). Background on the whole study: The collaborator samples originated in the United States, Italy and Spain and spanned the acute and convalescent phases of COVID-19. The prospective study material was composed of cDNA or gDNA derived from T cells, B-cell-depleted T cells, or PBMCs. The dataset comprised deeply sampled blood TCRbeta repertoires from subjects exposed to, actively infected with, or recovered from COVID-19. The repertoires were made available in a free public database intended to serve as a resource for research on the immune response to SARS-CoV-2. Samples were obtained from the ongoing ImmuneRACE study (first 160 participants) and from about 1,300 subjects provided by 6 global collaborators. Sample metadata almost always included a de-identified subject ID, COVID-19 status, age in years and sex. Where available, HLA class I and class II types were obtained from metadata supplied by the sample provider rather than from assay-based typing.

About this clone: Its antigen is still unknown. No much larger clone is present one base from it, and per-base qualities are unavailable.

At one collaborating source in Seattle, patients were enrolled during active infection and were followed longitudinally through the course of disease. The collaborating institutions used their own protocols to collect whole blood in K2EDTA tubes. For TCRbeta analysis, collaborator samples were shipped as frozen whole blood, as isolated PBMCs, or as DNA extracted from either sample type. General conclusions and limits of the study: Clinical and demographic metadata were provided uncurated, with the amount varying by source and participant.

TCRbeta CDR3 regions were amplified from genomic DNA by means of the immunoSEQ Assay, a bias-controlled multiplex PCR. As for the original processing: Nucleated cell counts per sample were estimated from amplification of reference gene primers within the assay. To quantify the absolute abundance of each unique TCRbeta CDR3 rearrangement, sequence reads were collapsed and filtered. For each sample, productive Simpson clonality was calculated as the square root of Simpson's diversity index across productive rearrangements. The table was pulled from immuneACCESS by TCRdb, which kept in-frame rearrangements only. Such tables lose some clones; where checked, under half of the loss comes from unresolved V genes, and the rest has no known cause. The V and J calls and clone size are taken from that table; D and trimming were inferred from the DNA. This sample lists approximately 150,000 clones; around 79% were detected once. The top ten clonotypes cover 7% to 10% of the sample.

Its CDR3 holds 15 amino acids, cysteine through phenylalanine. Only the CDR3 DNA is retained, 45 bases long and in frame from the first base. Per the germline V gene, SGHRS is the CDR1 and YFSETQ is the CDR2. At the junction V is shortened by 4 bases and J by 2 bases; bases outside the gene matches: 6. Sequencing was done on a sample of peripheral blood. This clonotype was obtained from a woman in her sixties with COVID-19, enrolled during active disease. The sequence is built from TRBV5-1 and TRBJ2-3; 8 central nucleotides agree with TRBD1. The DNA sequence is TGCGCCAGCAGCGGGCAGGGGGCTCCCACAGATACGCAGTATTTT. It specifies CASSGQGAPTDTQYF.